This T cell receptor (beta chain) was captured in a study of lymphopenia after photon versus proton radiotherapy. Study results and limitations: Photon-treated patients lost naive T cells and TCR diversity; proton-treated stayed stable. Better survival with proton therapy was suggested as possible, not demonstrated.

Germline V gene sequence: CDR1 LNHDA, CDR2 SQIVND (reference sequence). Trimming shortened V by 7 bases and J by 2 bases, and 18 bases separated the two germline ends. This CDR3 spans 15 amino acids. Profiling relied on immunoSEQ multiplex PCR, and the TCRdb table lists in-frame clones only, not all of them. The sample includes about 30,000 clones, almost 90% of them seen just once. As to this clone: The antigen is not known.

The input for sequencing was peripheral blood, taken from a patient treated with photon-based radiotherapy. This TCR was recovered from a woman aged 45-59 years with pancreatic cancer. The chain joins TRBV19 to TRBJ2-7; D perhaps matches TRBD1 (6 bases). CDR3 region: CASTPGAGSPYEQYF. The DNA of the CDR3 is TGTGCCAGTACCCCAGGGGCAGGGTCCCCCTACGAGCAGTACTTC.